A single sample gave rise to the 17 T cell receptor beta chains below, sequenced in a study of CD8 T cells in ankylosing spondylitis. A single record per CDR3 protein comes from TCRdb applying MiXCR to the 5' RACE reads. Of under 300,000 distinct CDR3 sequences in the sample, approximately 9% were seen once. Sequencing input: blood, either unsorted or a sorted T cell fraction (not recorded which). The source of these receptors is a male donor with ankylosing spondylitis or in good health (not recorded which).

Ten or more counts support this clonotype. The chain couples TRBV5-1 to TRBJ2-7; 7 bases are shared with TRBD2. This CDR3 contains 14 residues. Per germline, CDR1 SGHRS and CDR2 YFSETQ. J gave up 2 bases and V 6 bases, and 8 bases lay outside the gene matches. The CDR3 here is CASTTGRGTYEQYF. In DNA form, the CDR3 reads TGCGCCAGCACTACTGGGAGGGGTACCTACGAGCAGTACTTC.

This clonotype was recorded at least ten times. The V call is TRBV27, the J call TRBJ2-1; D might be TRBD2 (6 bases). CDR1 and CDR2 (germline): MNHEY, SMNVEV (reference sequence). Trimming pared 3 bases from V and 7 bases from J, leaving 16 bases between. The CDR3 is made up of 15 amino acids. CDR3 in DNA: TGTGCCAGCAGTTTGCTCGGGGCAGGGAGGAATGAGCAGTTCTTC. Amino acid sequence: CASSLLGAGRNEQFF.

This clonotype has ten or more counts. The junction shows a germline mismatch at one end, possibly a read error. The chain is built from TRBV4-2 and TRBJ2-1; TRBD2 agrees at 13 bases. CDR3 length: 15 residues. Germline CDR1 and CDR2: LGHNA and YNFKEQ. The CDR3 region has the DNA TGCGCCAGCAGCCCGGGACTAGCGGGGTATAATGAGCAGTTCTTC. Translation gives CASSPGLAGYNEQFF.

This clonotype was recorded a few times. In DNA form, the CDR3 reads TGTGCCAGCAGCCAGGAATTCCGGGCCGAGGCCCCCTACGAGCAGTACTTC. This gives the protein CASSQEFRAEAPYEQYF. The rearrangement links TRBV14 to TRBJ2-7, with D unclear. CDR1 and CDR2 from the germline V gene are SGHDN and FVKESK. This CDR3 region has 17 residues. The V and J ends lost 3 bases and 2 bases respectively, with 20 bases between them.

In its sample, this clonotype was seen many times. The V and J genes are TRBV5-6 and TRBJ1-3; D remains unclear. This CDR3 is built from 16 residues. V was trimmed by 3 bases and J by 2 bases, leaving 15 bases between them. Germline lookup yields CDR1 SGHDT and CDR2 YYEEEE. In DNA, the CDR3 is TGTGCCAGCAGCTCATTTCAGCGGGTGGCTGGAAACACCATATATTTT. Amino acids: CASSSFQRVAGNTIYF.

This clonotype has ten or more counts. V and J are TRBV19 and TRBJ2-3, with 11 bases identical to TRBD1. This CDR3 region has 15 residues. Trimming cost V 3 bases and J 3 bases; bases outside gene matches: 2. CDR1 and CDR2 (germline): LNHDA, SQIVND (reference sequence). CDR3 residues: CASSIGQGATDTQYF. The CDR3 bases are TGTGCCAGTAGTATCGGACAGGGGGCGACAGATACGCAGTATTTT.

Ten or more counts support this clonotype. The rearrangement links TRBV5-6 to TRBJ2-5; D is uncertain. The CDR3 extends over 12 amino acids. V was pared by 0 bases and J by 3 bases, with 3 bases between. CDR1 and CDR2 (germline): SGHDT, YYEEEE. This CDR3 reads CASSLAKETQYF. Here the CDR3 DNA reads TGTGCCAGCAGCTTGGCGAAAGAGACCCAGTACTTC.

This clonotype was seen a handful of times. J is TRBJ1-3 and V is TRBV30; unclear D gene. Germline V lookup: CDR1 GTSNPN, CDR2 SVGIG (reference sequence). The CDR3 consists of 16 residues. The germline V and J ends were trimmed by 0 bases and 0 bases, with 12 bases remaining between them. CDR3 loop: CAWSVYPATSGNTIYF. The CDR3, as DNA: TGTGCCTGGAGTGTATACCCAGCAACCTCTGGAAACACCATATATTTT.

The chain joins TRBV3-1 to TRBJ2-6; D gene uncertain. The CDR3 consists of 12 residues. The V and J ends lost 1 base and 5 bases respectively, with 0 bases between them. Germline V gene sequence: CDR1 LGHDT, CDR2 YNNKEL (reference sequence). CDR3 sequence: CASSQGANVLTF. The CDR3 coding sequence is TGTGCCAGCAGCCAAGGGGCCAACGTCCTGACTTTC. Using reference TRBV3-1 and TRBJ2-6 for the parts outside the CDR3, the full variable domain is DTAVSQTPKYLVTQMGNDKSIKCEQNLGHDTMYWYKQDSKKFLKIMFSYNNKELIINETVPNRFSPKSPDKAHLNLHINSLELGDSAVYFCASSQGANVLTFGAGSRLTVL.

This clonotype occurred many times. This rearrangement joins TRBV29-1 to TRBJ2-3; possibly TRBD2 for D (6 bases). Germline V gene lookup returns CDR1 SQVTM and CDR2 ANQGSEA. V was pared by 5 bases and J by 1 base, with 13 bases between. The length of the CDR3 is 14 residues. The CDR3 region is CSVTGTLGTDTQYF. The CDR3 DNA is TGCAGCGTTACCGGGACTTTAGGCACAGATACGCAGTATTTT.

This clonotype was counted many times. The J gene is TRBJ2-1, the V gene TRBV7-2, with a tentative D call TRBD2 (6 bases). V was shortened by 4 bases and J by 0 bases, with 13 bases between the two germline ends. CDR1 and CDR2 from the germline V gene are SGHTA and FQGNSA. CDR3 length equals 16 residues. The CDR3 nucleotides are TGTGCCAGCAGCTGGGACTCCATGAGCTCCTACAATGAGCAGTTCTTC. Protein sequence: CASSWDSMSSYNEQFF.

This clonotype was counted only a few times. This chain links TRBV7-9 with TRBJ1-2; 9 bases align to TRBD1. The CDR3 length is 16 residues. Losses at the gene ends were 4 bases for V and 0 bases for J; bases not matched to a gene: 6. The germline V gene encodes CDR1 SEHNR and CDR2 FQNEAQ (reference sequence). The DNA for the CDR3 is TGTGCCAGCAGCTCGGGACAGGGTGGGTCTAACTATGGCTACACCTTC. Residues: CASSSGQGGSNYGYTF.

This clonotype was detected many times. The chain carries TRBV10-3 and TRBJ2-5; 7 bases map to TRBD1. The germline CDR1 and CDR2 sequences are ENHRY and SYGVKD. The CDR3 consists of 16 residues. V lost 6 bases and J lost 5; bases outside the gene matches: 15. The CDR3 loop reads CAIRGTDANSPETQYF. The CDR3 coding sequence is TGTGCCATCAGGGGGACAGACGCTAACAGCCCGGAGACCCAGTACTTC.

The chain links TRBV7-9 to TRBJ1-4, with 8 bases matching TRBD1. The ends lost 5 bases at V and 4 bases at J; junction bases unmatched: 3. The CDR3 runs to 14 residues. Looked up from germline, CDR1 is SEHNR and CDR2 is FQNEAQ (reference sequence). In DNA, the CDR3 is TGTGCCAGCAGCCGACAGGGGAGTAATGAAAAACTGTTTTTT. It codes for CASSRQGSNEKLFF.

This clonotype was detected a few times. The chain carries TRBV25-1 and TRBJ1-1; 7 positions match TRBD1. The CDR3 contains 17 residues. Trimming at V came to 2 bases and at J to 0 bases, leaving 9 bases not matched to a gene. The germline gives CDR1 MGHDK, CDR2 SYGVNS. The CDR3 DNA reads TGTGCCAGCAGTGAAAACGGCGGCCAGGGGGTGAACACTGAAGCTTTCTTT. It encodes CASSENGGQGVNTEAFF. Together with reference TRBV25-1 and TRBJ1-1, the CDR3 gives the full variable domain: EADIYQTPRYLVIGTGKKITLECSQTMGHDKMYWYQQDPGMELHLIHYSYGVNSTEKGDLSSESTVSRIRTEHFPLTLESARPSHTSQYLCASSENGGQGVNTEAFFGQGTRLTVV.

This clonotype has at least ten counts. This sequence joins TRBV6-1 and TRBJ1-5; TRBD1 aligns across 8 bases. The germline gives CDR1 MNHNS, CDR2 SASEGT. This CDR3 has 14 residues. Trimming cost V 5 bases and J 7 bases; bases outside gene matches: 7. CDR3 residues: CASSPRTGNQPQHF. The CDR3 nucleotides read TGTGCCAGCAGTCCTAGGACAGGGAACCAGCCCCAGCATTTT.

This clonotype was seen at least ten times. The chain recombines TRBV5-1 with TRBJ2-3; 8 positions match TRBD1. Unmatched junction bases numbered 5, after V lost 4 bases and J lost 4 bases. CDR3 length: 14 residues. Germline CDR1 and CDR2: SGHRS and YFSETQ. The CDR3 region is CASSPGQGSDTQYF. The CDR3 DNA follows: TGCGCCAGCAGCCCCGGACAGGGCTCAGATACGCAGTATTTT.